One sample yielded the 29 T cell receptor beta chains listed below, sequenced in a study of T cell changes during pregnancy in multiple sclerosis. The assay was immunoSEQ multiplex PCR, and TCRdb's table has in-frame clones only and misses some. The table has 30,000 to 45,000 clones, around nine tenths seen once. This sample comprised CD4+ T cells from peripheral blood mononuclear cells, obtained in the first trimester of pregnancy. All receptors come from a female donor with multiple sclerosis, enrolled in a pregnancy study.

The chain carries TRBV5-6 and TRBJ2-7, with TRBD1 as a possible D gene (6 bases). Trimming removed 5 bases at V and 3 bases at J, with 12 bases between. In germline, CDR1 is SGHDT, CDR2 YYEEEE. CDR3 length: 13 amino acids. For the CDR3, the DNA is TGTGCCAGCAGTCTGGACAGAAACTACGAGCAGTACTTC. Amino acid sequence: CASSLDRNYEQYF.

The rearrangement joins TRBV9 to TRBJ2-5, with TRBD1 identical over 7 bases. Germline V CDR1 and CDR2: SGDLS, YYNGEE. This CDR3 region has 15 residues. Trimming at V came to 2 bases and at J to 2 bases, leaving 6 bases not matched to a gene. The DNA for the CDR3 is TGTGCCAGCAGCGTCTCGACAGGGATGCAAGAGACCCAGTACTTC. Translating gives CASSVSTGMQETQYF.

The gene calls are TRBV6-6 and TRBJ2-3, with 7 bases aligning to TRBD2. The CDR3 extends over 16 amino acids. Germline V gene lookup returns CDR1 MNHNY and CDR2 SVGAGI (reference sequence). The J segment lost 0 bases and the V segment lost 2 bases, leaving 5 bases of the junction unmatched. The CDR3 DNA reads as TGTGCCAGCAGTTACGGGGCCGGGGGGAGCACAGATACGCAGTATTTT. Amino acid sequence: CASSYGAGGSTDTQYF.

This clone was seen a few times. The chain is built from TRBV19 and TRBJ1-1; D unclear. Trimming cost V 4 bases and J 6 bases, with 12 bases left between them. CDR1 and CDR2 from the germline V gene are LNHDA and SQIVND (reference sequence). The CDR3 spans 13 residues. In DNA form, the CDR3 reads TGTGCCAGTAGTACAACTTTAATGGCTGAAGCTTTCTTT. It is translated as CASSTTLMAEAFF.

The chain couples TRBV11-2 to TRBJ1-1; D not certain. CDR3 length: 13 amino acids. V was trimmed by 6 bases and J by 1 base, leaving 9 bases between them. Germline V gene data show CDR1 as SGHAT and CDR2 as FQNNGV. The CDR3 protein is CASRLSENTEAFF. CDR3 bases: TGTGCCAGCAGACTATCGGAGAACACTGAAGCTTTCTTT.

The V gene is TRBV30, the J gene TRBJ1-3, with unresolved D. CDR1 and CDR2 from the germline V gene are GTSNPN and SVGIG (reference sequence). The CDR3 covers 15 residues. V gave up 0 bases and J gave up 0 bases, with 9 bases separating them. The CDR3 protein is CAWSVMGPSGNTIYF. CDR3 in DNA: TGTGCCTGGAGTGTGATGGGCCCCTCTGGAAACACCATATATTTT.

The chain joins TRBV6-4 to TRBJ2-1, with 12 bases aligning to TRBD2. The CDR3 covers 16 residues. Per germline, CDR1 MRHNA and CDR2 SNTAGT. V was clipped by 5 bases and J by 6 bases; unmatched bases: 8. As DNA, the CDR3 is TGTGCCAGCAGTTCAATACTAGCGGGGGGAATCAATGAGCAGTTCTTC. Protein: CASSSILAGGINEQFF.

The sample holds one count of this clone. The rearrangement links TRBV9 to TRBJ2-3; 7 bases are a match to TRBD2. The germline V gene encodes CDR1 SGDLS and CDR2 YYNGEE. Trimming at V came to 4 bases and at J to 2 bases, leaving 10 bases not matched to a gene. The CDR3 is 16 amino acids. CDR3 sequence: CASSPWGGTNTDTQYF. The CDR3 DNA follows: TGTGCCAGCAGCCCCTGGGGCGGGACTAACACAGATACGCAGTATTTT.

This rearrangement joins TRBV19 to TRBJ2-7; the D is unclear. The germline V and J ends were trimmed by 5 bases and 1 base, with 12 bases remaining between them. Germline CDR1 reads LNHDA; CDR2 reads SQIVND (reference sequence). CDR3 size: 14 residues. CDR3 residues: CASSYLSSSYEQYF. The CDR3 nucleotides read TGTGCCAGTAGTTATCTTTCTAGTTCCTACGAGCAGTACTTC. Full variable domain (missing parts from reference TRBV19 and TRBJ2-7): DGGITQSPKYLFRKEGQNVTLSCEQNLNHDAMYWYRQDPGQGLRLIYYSQIVNDFQKGDIAEGYSVSREKKESFPLTVTSAQKNPTAFYLCASSYLSSSYEQYFGPGTRLTVT.

The chain uses TRBV19 and TRBJ1-5; D is perhaps TRBD1 (6 bases). The CDR3 sequence is 14 residues long. With 3 bases removed from V and 7 bases from J, the gap between germline ends came to 13 bases. Germline V gene lookup returns CDR1 LNHDA and CDR2 SQIVND (reference sequence). For the CDR3, the DNA is TGTGCCAGTAGTATTGTAGGGGGGGGACAGCCCCAGCATTTT. Its translation is CASSIVGGGQPQHF.

This clone appeared a single time. The chain uses TRBV30 and TRBJ1-6, with 7 bases that match TRBD1. The CDR3 contains 14 residues. From germline, CDR1 is GTSNPN and CDR2 SVGIG (reference sequence). The trim removed 2 bases at V and 10 bases at J, leaving 8 bases unmatched. The CDR3 DNA sequence: TGTGCCTGGAGTCTTTTCGGACAGGACTCACCCCTCCACTTT. Translated, it gives CAWSLFGQDSPLHF.

V and J are TRBV5-6 and TRBJ2-3; D possibly corresponds to TRBD1 (5 bases). Trimming cost V 3 bases and J 8 bases, with 19 bases left between them. Germline V gene lookup returns CDR1 SGHDT and CDR2 YYEEEE. This CDR3 has 15 amino acids. The CDR3 sequence is CASSSPSQGFGTQYF. Here the CDR3 DNA reads TGTGCCAGCAGCTCTCCTAGTCAGGGTTTCGGTACGCAGTATTTT.

The chain is built from TRBV12-5 and TRBJ1-2, with 9 bases fitting TRBD1. Trimming cost V 4 bases and J 8 bases; bases outside gene matches: 5. The CDR3 totals 13 residues. Germline assignment: CDR1 LGHNT and CDR2 FRNRAP. The CDR3 bases are TGTGCTAGTGGTTGGGGACAGGGTATGGGCTACACCTTC. The encoded protein is CASGWGQGMGYTF.

This sequence joins TRBV7-3 and TRBJ2-1, with TRBD1 matching 7 bases. V lost 5 bases, J lost 2 bases, and 9 bases stayed unmatched. Germline V gene data show CDR1 as SGHTA and CDR2 as FQGTGA. The CDR3 length is 16 residues. In nucleotides, the CDR3 is TGTGCCAGCAGCAAACAACAGGGGTCGCCCTACAATGAGCAGTTCTTC. Translating gives CASSKQQGSPYNEQFF. The variable domain in full, with the rest retrieved from reference TRBV7-3 and TRBJ2-1, is GAGVSQTPSNKVTEKGKYVELRCDPISGHTALYWYRQSLGQGPEFLIYFQGTGAADDSGLPNDRFFAVRPEGSVSTLKIQRTERGDSAVYLCASSKQQGSPYNEQFFGPGTRLTVL.

This clone was observed a few times. The chain employs TRBV11-2 and TRBJ1-4; the D is unclear. This CDR3 region has 14 residues. Germline CDR1 and CDR2: SGHAT and FQNNGV. Deletions cut 6 bases from V and 0 bases from J, with 8 bases between. CDR3 amino acids: CASSPTTTNEKLFF. CDR3 in DNA: TGTGCCAGCAGTCCGACAACAACTAATGAAAAACTGTTTTTT.

This chain uses TRBV6-6 with TRBJ1-6; D might be TRBD1 (5 bases). V was cut by 3 bases and J by 10 bases, with 16 bases left in between. CDR1 and CDR2 (germline): MNHNY, SVGAGI (reference sequence). This CDR3 comprises 15 residues. The CDR3 loop reads CASSYGLVQGSPLHF. The DNA for the CDR3 is TGTGCCAGCAGTTATGGGCTGGTGCAGGGATCACCCCTCCACTTT.

V and J are TRBV2 and TRBJ1-2; 8 bases align to TRBD1. CDR3 length: 15 amino acids. The trim removed 7 bases at V and 0 bases at J, leaving 7 bases unmatched. From germline, CDR1 is SNHLY and CDR2 FYNNEI. The CDR3 reads CASKRTGPSNYGYTF. The CDR3 bases are TGTGCCAGCAAACGGACAGGGCCGTCTAACTATGGCTACACCTTC. Combining the CDR3 with reference TRBV2 and TRBJ1-2 gives the whole variable domain EPEVTQTPSHQVTQMGQEVILRCVPISNHLYFYWYRQILGQKVEFLVSFYNNEISEKSEIFDDQFSVERPDGSNFTLKIRSTKLEDSAMYFCASKRTGPSNYGYTFGSGTRLTVV.

The chain employs TRBV5-4 and TRBJ1-4; unclear D gene. Germline CDR1 and CDR2: SGHNT and YYREEE (reference sequence). V lost 2 bases and J 14 bases, leaving 16 bases between the germline ends. This CDR3 is built from 13 residues. CDR3 loop: CASSLFGFGRLFF. The CDR3 DNA reads as TGTGCCAGCAGCTTATTCGGGTTTGGAAGGCTGTTTTTT.

CDR3 residues: CASSVVGTNTGELFF. CDR3 nucleotides: TGTGCCAGCAGCGTAGTCGGGACGAACACCGGGGAGCTGTTTTTT. This rearrangement joins TRBV9 to TRBJ2-2, with D perhaps matching TRBD2 (5 bases). Germline V gene data show CDR1 as SGDLS and CDR2 as YYNGEE. The CDR3 extends over 15 amino acids. Trimming removed 0 bases from V and 0 bases from J, with 6 bases in between. Using reference TRBV9 and TRBJ2-2 for the parts outside the CDR3, the full variable domain is DSGVTQTPKHLITATGQRVTLRCSPRSGDLSVYWYQQSLDQGLQFLIQYYNGEERAKGNILERFSAQQFPDLHSELNLSSLELGDSALYFCASSVVGTNTGELFFGEGSRLTVL.

The gene calls are TRBV27 and TRBJ2-3; TRBD1 matches 7 bases. CDR3 length: 14 amino acids. Per germline, CDR1 MNHEY and CDR2 SMNVEV (reference sequence). V lost 5 bases to trimming and J lost 3 bases; unmatched junction nucleotides: 5. CDR3 in DNA: TGTGCCAGCAGTCCGAGGGGGCTTACAGATACGCAGTATTTT. Its translation: CASSPRGLTDTQYF.

This sequence joins TRBV28 and TRBJ2-7; 9 nucleotides agree with TRBD1. The J segment lost 2 bases and the V segment lost 6 bases, leaving 5 bases of the junction unmatched. CDR1 and CDR2 from the germline V gene are MDHEN and SYDVKM. The CDR3 spans 14 residues. CDR3 DNA: TGTGCCAGCAGGGGACAGGGTCGCCCCTACGAGCAGTACTTC. Translated: CASRGQGRPYEQYF.

J is TRBJ1-1 and V is TRBV5-5; no clear D. There are 13 residues in the CDR3. The V and J ends lost 3 bases and 11 bases respectively, with 17 bases between them. Germline V lookup: CDR1 SGHKS, CDR2 YYEKEE (reference sequence). In DNA, the CDR3 is TGTGCCAGCAGCTCTTCTCCGGCGGAGGAGGCTTTCTTT. Encoded protein: CASSSSPAEEAFF.

The chain is built from TRBV19 and TRBJ2-3; 7 bases line up with TRBD1. This CDR3 spans 15 amino acids. Germline CDR1 is LNHDA and CDR2 is SQIVND (reference sequence). With V trimmed by 5 bases and J by 5 bases, 10 bases remained unmatched. As DNA, the CDR3 is TGTGCCAGTAGTCCCCCCGGGACAGCTGGAGATACGCAGTATTTT. It codes for CASSPPGTAGDTQYF.

This chain links TRBV6-5 with TRBJ2-2; 10 nucleotides align to TRBD1. The V gene's germline CDR1 is MNHEY and CDR2 SVGAGI. Losses at the gene ends were 5 bases for V and 2 bases for J; bases not matched to a gene: 2. The CDR3 has 15 residues. The CDR3 DNA is TGTGCCAGCAGTCCGACAGGGGGCAACACCGGGGAGCTGTTTTTT. Translating gives CASSPTGGNTGELFF.

The chain employs TRBV10-1 and TRBJ1-5, with TRBD1 matching 9 bases. The germline gives CDR1 WNHNN, CDR2 SYGVQD (reference sequence). The CDR3 contains 18 residues. J lost 1 base, V lost 3 bases, and 10 bases had no gene match. The CDR3 spells CASSDGTGLKASNQPQHF. CDR3 sequence (DNA): TGCGCCAGCAGTGACGGGACAGGGCTAAAAGCGAGCAATCAGCCCCAGCATTTT.

This clone was found once. This rearrangement joins TRBV7-3 to TRBJ2-3; the match to TRBD2 covers 10 bases. Germline-derived CDR1 and CDR2 are SGHTA and FQGTGA. The CDR3 is 16 amino acids. Trimming cost V 5 bases and J 6 bases; bases outside gene matches: 11. The CDR3 sequence is CASSLEGLARADTQYF. The CDR3, as DNA: TGTGCCAGCAGCCTAGAGGGACTAGCGAGAGCGGATACGCAGTATTTT. The full variable domain, with the rest looked up from reference TRBV7-3 and TRBJ2-3, is GAGVSQTPSNKVTEKGKYVELRCDPISGHTALYWYRQSLGQGPEFLIYFQGTGAADDSGLPNDRFFAVRPEGSVSTLKIQRTERGDSAVYLCASSLEGLARADTQYFGPGTRLTVL.

The V gene is TRBV28, the J gene TRBJ2-2, with 8 nucleotides matching TRBD2. The CDR3 is 16 amino acids. Per germline, CDR1 MDHEN and CDR2 SYDVKM. V lost 7 bases and J lost 2; bases outside the gene matches: 9. CDR3 loop: CASMGTAGGNTGELFF. DNA of the CDR3: TGTGCCAGCATGGGGACGGCGGGAGGTAACACCGGGGAGCTGTTTTTT.

The CDR3: CASGGGGPGGEQFF. CDR3 coding DNA: TGTGCCAGCGGCGGGGGCGGGCCCGGCGGTGAGCAGTTCTTC. The gene calls are TRBV5-4 and TRBJ2-1; D is possibly TRBD2 (7 bases). This CDR3 is built from 14 residues. Trimming pared 7 bases from V and 9 bases from J, leaving 20 bases between. Germline CDR1 and CDR2: SGHNT and YYREEE (reference sequence).

The V gene is TRBV28, the J gene TRBJ1-5; weak D call: TRBD1 (5 bases). V was cut by 2 bases and J by 8 bases, with 13 bases left in between. Per germline, CDR1 MDHEN and CDR2 SYDVKM. This CDR3 region has 14 residues. CDR3 protein: CASSLARVGEPQHF. CDR3 nucleotide sequence: TGTGCCAGCAGTTTAGCCAGGGTAGGGGAGCCCCAGCATTTT.